The present TCR beta chain was sequenced within a study of blood T cells in healthy people across ages. General study results and limits: The study found TCR beta diversity correlated strongly with naive T cell percentage. Significant beta diversity loss was already apparent by age approximately 40, declining roughly linearly.

CDR1 and CDR2 from the germline V gene are MNHEY and SVGAGI. The CDR3 length is 13 residues. V lost 6 bases, J lost 7 bases, and 12 bases lay in between. Worth noting for this clonotype: Antigen unknown.

Using a J-beta primer mix together with a sample-barcoded 5' primer, a second PCR was run for roughly 6 to 12 cycles. TCRdb fed the 5' RACE reads into MiXCR, producing one record per CDR3 protein. The table shows approximately 850,000 distinct CDR3 sequences, with about 42% occurring only once. V is TRBV6-5 and J is TRBJ1-4; D gene uncertain. This receptor was obtained from a man between 60 and 75 years old in good health. Sequences were obtained from blood. The CDR3 DNA sequence: TGTGCCAGCAGCCATAGGCACGGTGAAAAACTGTTTTTT. Residues: CASSHRHGEKLFF.